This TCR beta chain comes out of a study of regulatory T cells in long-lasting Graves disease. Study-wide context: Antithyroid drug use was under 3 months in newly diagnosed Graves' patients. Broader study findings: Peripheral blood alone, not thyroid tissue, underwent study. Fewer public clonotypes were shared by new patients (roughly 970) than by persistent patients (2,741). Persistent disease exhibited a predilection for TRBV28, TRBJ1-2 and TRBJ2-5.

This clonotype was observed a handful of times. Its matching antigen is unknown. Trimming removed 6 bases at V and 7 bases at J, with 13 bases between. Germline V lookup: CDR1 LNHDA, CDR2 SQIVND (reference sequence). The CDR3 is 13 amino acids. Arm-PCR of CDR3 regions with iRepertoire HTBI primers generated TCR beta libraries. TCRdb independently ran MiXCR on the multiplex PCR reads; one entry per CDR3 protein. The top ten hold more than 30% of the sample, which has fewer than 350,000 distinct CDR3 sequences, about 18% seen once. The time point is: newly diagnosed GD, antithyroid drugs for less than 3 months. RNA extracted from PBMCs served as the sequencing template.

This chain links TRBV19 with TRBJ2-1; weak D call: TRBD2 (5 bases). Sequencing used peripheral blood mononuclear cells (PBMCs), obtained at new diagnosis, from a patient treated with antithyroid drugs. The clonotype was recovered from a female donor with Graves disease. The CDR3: CASRIRGWNEQFF. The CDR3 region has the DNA TGTGCCAGTAGGATCCGGGGTTGGAATGAGCAGTTCTTC.